The source of this TCR beta chain is a study of neurological immune-mediated disorders. General study findings and limits: TCR clonal expansion peaked in HTLV-1-associated myelopathy patients and was lowest in multiple sclerosis patients. Private repertoires in all groups were suggested by the absence of shared CDR3 amino acid sequences among expanded clones across subjects.

This clonotype was seen repeatedly, ten times or more. Its cognate antigen is unknown. 2 million unsorted PBMCs were stored in RNAlater at -80 °C before RNA extraction. The CDR3 sequence is 14 residues long. CDR1 is SGHRS and CDR2 is YFSETQ in the germline V gene. V was shortened by 4 bases and J by 2 bases, with 12 bases between the two germline ends. The method for making cDNA was 5'RACE, and it used 10-nucleotide random UMIs. One entry per CDR3 protein results from TCRdb running MiXCR on the 5' RACE reads. The sample consists of some 37,000 distinct CDR3 sequences, 10% of them appearing once. This rearrangement joins TRBV5-1 to TRBJ1-1; D uncertain. Sequencing input: PBMCs. This TCR came from a woman aged 30 to 39 with HTLV-1-associated myelopathy (HAM/TSP). The CDR3 loop is CASSMDTGNTEAFF. The CDR3 nucleotides read TGCGCCAGCAGCATGGATACGGGAAACACTGAAGCTTTCTTT.